The 4 T cell receptor beta chains below come from one sample, sequenced in a study of OX40 agonist ivuxolimab in advanced cancers. Sequencing used immunoSEQ multiplex PCR; TCRdb keeps in-frame clones, though not all of them. The sample has some 95,000 clones; roughly 88% are singletons. This material consisted of CD4+ or CD8+ T cells sorted from blood, taken in a trial of the OX40 agonist ivuxolimab. The source of these receptors is an adult with an advanced solid tumor such as melanoma, head and neck, liver or kidney cancer.

This clone was found once. The chain is built from TRBV21-1 and TRBJ2-6; the table's D call of TRBD1 was not tested on the DNA. TRBV21-1 is deemed a pseudogene. The CDR3 contains 20 residues. The chain's CDR3 is CASSKVGPSTGKAGANVLTF. CDR3 DNA: TGTGCCAGCAGCAAAGTCGGGCCGTCAACAGGGAAAGCTGGGGCCAACGTCCTGACTTTC.

This sequence joins TRBV7-8 and TRBJ2-3; TRBD2 aligns across 12 bases. The length of the CDR3 is 17 residues. V lost 7 bases to trimming and J lost 3 bases; unmatched junction nucleotides: 11. Germline CDR1 and CDR2: SGHVS and FQNEAQ. As DNA, the CDR3 is TGTGCCAGCACCTTTGGTGTTACTAGCGGGAGGACAGATACGCAGTATTTT. As protein: CASTFGVTSGRTDTQYF.

This chain connects TRBV10-3 to TRBJ2-1, with TRBD2 as a possible D gene (6 bases). Trimming stripped 9 bases from V and 6 bases from J, with 12 bases between. Germline V gene lookup returns CDR1 ENHRY and CDR2 SYGVKD. CDR3 size: 12 residues. CDR3 loop: CAIRRDFNEQFF. Written as DNA, the CDR3 is TGTGCCATTCGCCGGGACTTCAATGAGCAGTTCTTC.

The chain combines TRBV4-2 with TRBJ2-1; 10 nucleotides match TRBD1. Germline assignment: CDR1 LGHNA and CDR2 YNFKEQ. This CDR3 has 16 residues. Trimming cost V 0 bases and J 8 bases; bases outside gene matches: 7. The CDR3 region is CASSQDMRQGAHEQFF. As DNA, the CDR3 is TGTGCCAGCAGCCAAGATATGAGACAGGGGGCACATGAGCAGTTCTTC.